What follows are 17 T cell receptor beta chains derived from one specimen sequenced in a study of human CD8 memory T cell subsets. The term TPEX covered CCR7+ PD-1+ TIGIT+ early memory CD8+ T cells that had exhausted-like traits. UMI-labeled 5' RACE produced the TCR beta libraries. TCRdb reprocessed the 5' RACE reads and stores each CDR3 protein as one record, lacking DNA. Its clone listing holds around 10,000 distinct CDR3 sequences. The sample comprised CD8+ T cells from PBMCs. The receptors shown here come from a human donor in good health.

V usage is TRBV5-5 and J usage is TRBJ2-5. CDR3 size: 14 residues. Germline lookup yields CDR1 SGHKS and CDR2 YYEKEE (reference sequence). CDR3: CASSLSQMEETQYF.

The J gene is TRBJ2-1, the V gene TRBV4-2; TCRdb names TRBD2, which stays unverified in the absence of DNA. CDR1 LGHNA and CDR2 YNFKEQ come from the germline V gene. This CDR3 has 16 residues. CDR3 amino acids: CASSRQLGLADNEQFF.

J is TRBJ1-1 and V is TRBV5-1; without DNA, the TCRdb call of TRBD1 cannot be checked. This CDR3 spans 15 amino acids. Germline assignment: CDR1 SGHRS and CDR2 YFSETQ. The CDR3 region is CASSLTFGRQTEAFF.

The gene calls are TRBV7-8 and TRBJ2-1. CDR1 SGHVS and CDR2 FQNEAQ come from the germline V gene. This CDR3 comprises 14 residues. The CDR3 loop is CASSFAGRDNEQFF.

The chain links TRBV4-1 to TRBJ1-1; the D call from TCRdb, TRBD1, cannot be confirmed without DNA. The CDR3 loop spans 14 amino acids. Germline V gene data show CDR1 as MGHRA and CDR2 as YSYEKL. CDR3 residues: CASSQPGQGAEAFF.

CDR3 in amino acids: CASSLGATEGHF. The V call is TRBV7-9, the J call TRBJ1-5. Per germline, CDR1 SEHNR and CDR2 FQNEAQ (reference sequence). This CDR3 is 12 amino acids long.

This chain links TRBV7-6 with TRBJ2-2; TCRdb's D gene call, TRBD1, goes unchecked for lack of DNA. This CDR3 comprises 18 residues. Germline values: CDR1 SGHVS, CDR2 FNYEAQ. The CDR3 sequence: CASSQTTGTGGHTGELFF.

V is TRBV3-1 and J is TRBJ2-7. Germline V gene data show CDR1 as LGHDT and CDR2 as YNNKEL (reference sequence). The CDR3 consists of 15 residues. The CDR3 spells CASSQGLLGSYEQYF.

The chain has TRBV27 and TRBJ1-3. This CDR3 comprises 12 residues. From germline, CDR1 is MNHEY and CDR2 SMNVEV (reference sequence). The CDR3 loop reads CATSPSGNTIYF.

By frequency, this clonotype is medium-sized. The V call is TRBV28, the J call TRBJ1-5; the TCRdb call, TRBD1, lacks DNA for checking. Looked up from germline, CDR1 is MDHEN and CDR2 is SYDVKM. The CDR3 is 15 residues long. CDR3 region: CASSLDPGNNQPQHF.

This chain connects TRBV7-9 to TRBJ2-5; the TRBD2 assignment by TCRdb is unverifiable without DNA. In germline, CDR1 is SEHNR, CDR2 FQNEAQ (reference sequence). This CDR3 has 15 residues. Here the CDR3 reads CASSAQAGFEETQYF.

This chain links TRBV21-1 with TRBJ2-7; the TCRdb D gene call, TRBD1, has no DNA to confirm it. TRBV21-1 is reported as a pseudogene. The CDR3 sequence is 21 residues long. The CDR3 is CASSKRTGGARTPRGSYEQYF.

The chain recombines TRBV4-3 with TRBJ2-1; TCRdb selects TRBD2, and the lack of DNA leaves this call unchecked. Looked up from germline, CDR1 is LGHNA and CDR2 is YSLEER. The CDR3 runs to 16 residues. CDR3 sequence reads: CASSQGVAGGSNEQFF.

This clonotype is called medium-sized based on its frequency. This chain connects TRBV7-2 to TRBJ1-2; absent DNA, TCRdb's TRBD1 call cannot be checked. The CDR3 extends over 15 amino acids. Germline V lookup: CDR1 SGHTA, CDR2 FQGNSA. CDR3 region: CASSLDRTGYYGYTF.

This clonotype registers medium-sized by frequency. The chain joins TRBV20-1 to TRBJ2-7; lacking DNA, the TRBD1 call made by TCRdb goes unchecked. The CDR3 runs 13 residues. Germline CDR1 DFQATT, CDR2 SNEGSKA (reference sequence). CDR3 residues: CSARGDRGHEQYF.

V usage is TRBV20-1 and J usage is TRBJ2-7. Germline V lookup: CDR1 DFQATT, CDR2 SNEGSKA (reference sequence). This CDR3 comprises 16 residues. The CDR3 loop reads CSARDSHAHSPHEQYF.

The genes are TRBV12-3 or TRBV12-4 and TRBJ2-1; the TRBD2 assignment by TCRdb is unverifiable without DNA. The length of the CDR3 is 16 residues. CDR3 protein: CASTSYSGVSYNEQFF.